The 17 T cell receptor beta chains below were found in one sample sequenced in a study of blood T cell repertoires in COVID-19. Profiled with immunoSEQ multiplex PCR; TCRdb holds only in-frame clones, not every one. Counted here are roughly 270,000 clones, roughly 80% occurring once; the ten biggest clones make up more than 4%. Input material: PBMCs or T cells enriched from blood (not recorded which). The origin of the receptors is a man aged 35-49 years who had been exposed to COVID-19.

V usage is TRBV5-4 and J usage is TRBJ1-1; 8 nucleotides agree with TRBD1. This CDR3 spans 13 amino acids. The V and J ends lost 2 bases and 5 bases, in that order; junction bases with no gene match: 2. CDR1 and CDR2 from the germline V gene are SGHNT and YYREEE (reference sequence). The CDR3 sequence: CASSFDRGTEAFF. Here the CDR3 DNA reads TGTGCCAGCAGCTTTGACAGGGGAACTGAAGCTTTCTTT.

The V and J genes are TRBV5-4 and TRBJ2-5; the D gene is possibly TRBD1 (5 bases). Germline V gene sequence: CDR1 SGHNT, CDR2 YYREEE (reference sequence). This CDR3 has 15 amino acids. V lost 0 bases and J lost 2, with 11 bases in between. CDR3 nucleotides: TGTGCCAGCAGCTTGGAGGCAGGGATACAAGAGACCCAGTACTTC. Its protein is CASSLEAGIQETQYF.

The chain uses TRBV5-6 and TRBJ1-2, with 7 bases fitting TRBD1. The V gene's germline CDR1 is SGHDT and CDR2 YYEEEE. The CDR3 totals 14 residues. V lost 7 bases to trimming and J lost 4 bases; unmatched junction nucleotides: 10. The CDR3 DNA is TGTGCCAGCGCCCCGTGGGGACAGCCCTATGGCTACACCTTC. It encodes CASAPWGQPYGYTF.

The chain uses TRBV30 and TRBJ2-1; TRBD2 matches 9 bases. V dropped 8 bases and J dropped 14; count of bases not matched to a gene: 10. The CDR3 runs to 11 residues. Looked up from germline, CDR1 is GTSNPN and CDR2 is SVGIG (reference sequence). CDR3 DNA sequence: TGTGCCCAGGGGCGCGGGAGGGTCGAGTTCTTC. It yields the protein CAQGRGRVEFF.

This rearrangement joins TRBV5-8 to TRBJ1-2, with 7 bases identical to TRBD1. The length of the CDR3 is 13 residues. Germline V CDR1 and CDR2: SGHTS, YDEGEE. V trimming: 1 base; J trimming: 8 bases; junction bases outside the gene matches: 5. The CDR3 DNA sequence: TGTGCCAGCAGCTTGAACAGGGGTGAAGGCTACACCTTC. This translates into CASSLNRGEGYTF.

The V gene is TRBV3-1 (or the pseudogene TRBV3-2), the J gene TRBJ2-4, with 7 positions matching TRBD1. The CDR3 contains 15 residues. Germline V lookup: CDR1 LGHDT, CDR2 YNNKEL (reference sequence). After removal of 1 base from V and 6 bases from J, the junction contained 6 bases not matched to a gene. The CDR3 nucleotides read TGTGCCAGCAGCCAAGTGAGGGACAGCATAAACATTCAGTACTTC. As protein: CASSQVRDSINIQYF.

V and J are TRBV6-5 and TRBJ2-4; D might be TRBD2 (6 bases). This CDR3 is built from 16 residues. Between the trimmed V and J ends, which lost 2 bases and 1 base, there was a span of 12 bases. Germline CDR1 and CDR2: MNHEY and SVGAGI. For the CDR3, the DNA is TGTGCCAGCAGTTACCGCTCTGGGGGGGCCAAAAACATTCAGTACTTC. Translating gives CASSYRSGGAKNIQYF.

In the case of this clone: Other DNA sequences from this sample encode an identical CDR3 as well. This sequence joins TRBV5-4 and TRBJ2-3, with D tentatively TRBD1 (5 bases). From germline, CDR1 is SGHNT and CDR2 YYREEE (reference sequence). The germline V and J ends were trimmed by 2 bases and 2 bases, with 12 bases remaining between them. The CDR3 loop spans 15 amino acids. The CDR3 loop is CASSLVGGATDTQYF. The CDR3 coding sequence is TGTGCCAGCAGCTTAGTCGGTGGGGCCACAGATACGCAGTATTTT.

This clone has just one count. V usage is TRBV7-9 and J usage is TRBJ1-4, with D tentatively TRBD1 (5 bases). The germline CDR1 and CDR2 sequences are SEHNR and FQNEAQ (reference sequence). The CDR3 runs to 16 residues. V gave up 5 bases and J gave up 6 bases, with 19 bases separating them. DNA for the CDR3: TGTGCCAGCAGCCCAAACCCTGTCGGGGGAGATGAAAAACTGTTTTTT. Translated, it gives CASSPNPVGGDEKLFF.

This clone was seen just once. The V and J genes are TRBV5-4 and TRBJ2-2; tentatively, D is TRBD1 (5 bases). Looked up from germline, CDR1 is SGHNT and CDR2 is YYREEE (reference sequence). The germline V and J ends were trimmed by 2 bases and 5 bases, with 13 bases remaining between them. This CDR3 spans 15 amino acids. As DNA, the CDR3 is TGTGCCAGCAGCTTAACAGGATTTGAAACCGGGGAGCTGTTTTTT. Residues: CASSLTGFETGELFF.

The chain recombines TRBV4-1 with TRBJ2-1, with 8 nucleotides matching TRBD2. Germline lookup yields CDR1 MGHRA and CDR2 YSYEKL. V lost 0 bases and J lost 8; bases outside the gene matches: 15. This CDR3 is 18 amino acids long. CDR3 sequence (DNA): TGCGCCAGCAGCCAAGATTCCCAAGCGGGAGCGGGTTGGGATGAGCAGTTCTTC. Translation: CASSQDSQAGAGWDEQFF.

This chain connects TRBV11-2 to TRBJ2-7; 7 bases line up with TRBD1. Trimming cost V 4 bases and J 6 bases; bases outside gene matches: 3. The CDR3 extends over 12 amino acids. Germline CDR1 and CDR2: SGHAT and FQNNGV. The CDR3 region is CASSSQGVEQYF. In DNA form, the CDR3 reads TGTGCCAGCAGCTCCCAGGGGGTCGAGCAGTACTTC.

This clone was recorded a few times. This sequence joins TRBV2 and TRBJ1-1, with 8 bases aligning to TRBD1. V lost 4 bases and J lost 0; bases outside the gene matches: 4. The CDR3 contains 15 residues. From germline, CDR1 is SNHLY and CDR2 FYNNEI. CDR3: CASSARQGMNTEAFF. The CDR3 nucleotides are TGTGCCAGCAGTGCCCGACAGGGGATGAACACTGAAGCTTTCTTT.

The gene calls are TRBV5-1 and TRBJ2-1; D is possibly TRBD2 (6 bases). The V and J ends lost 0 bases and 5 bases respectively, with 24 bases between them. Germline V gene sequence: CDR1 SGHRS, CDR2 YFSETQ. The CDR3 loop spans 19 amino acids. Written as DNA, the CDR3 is TGCGCCAGCAGCTTGGTCTTAATGAGCGGAGGGTTTGGTGACAATGAGCAGTTCTTC. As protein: CASSLVLMSGGFGDNEQFF.

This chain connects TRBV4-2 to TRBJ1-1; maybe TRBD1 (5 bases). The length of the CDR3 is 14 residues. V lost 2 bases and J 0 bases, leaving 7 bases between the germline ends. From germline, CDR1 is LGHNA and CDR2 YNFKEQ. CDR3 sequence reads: CASSQSGVNTEAFF. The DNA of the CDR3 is TGTGCCAGCAGCCAATCGGGGGTGAACACTGAAGCTTTCTTT.

The CDR3 DNA follows: TGTGCCAGCAGGAGTTCGGGGAACACTGAAGCTTTCTTT. Translating gives CASRSSGNTEAFF. The chain links TRBV12-3 or TRBV12-4 to TRBJ1-1, with D unresolved. The germline V and J ends were trimmed by 6 bases and 1 base, with 9 bases remaining between them. CDR3 size: 13 residues.

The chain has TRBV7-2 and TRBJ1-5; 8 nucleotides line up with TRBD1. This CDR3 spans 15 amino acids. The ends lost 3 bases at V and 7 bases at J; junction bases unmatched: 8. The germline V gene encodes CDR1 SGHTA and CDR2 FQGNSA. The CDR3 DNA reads TGTGCCAGCAGCTTTGCAGGGGGCGAGGGACAGCCCCAGCATTTT. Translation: CASSFAGGEGQPQHF.